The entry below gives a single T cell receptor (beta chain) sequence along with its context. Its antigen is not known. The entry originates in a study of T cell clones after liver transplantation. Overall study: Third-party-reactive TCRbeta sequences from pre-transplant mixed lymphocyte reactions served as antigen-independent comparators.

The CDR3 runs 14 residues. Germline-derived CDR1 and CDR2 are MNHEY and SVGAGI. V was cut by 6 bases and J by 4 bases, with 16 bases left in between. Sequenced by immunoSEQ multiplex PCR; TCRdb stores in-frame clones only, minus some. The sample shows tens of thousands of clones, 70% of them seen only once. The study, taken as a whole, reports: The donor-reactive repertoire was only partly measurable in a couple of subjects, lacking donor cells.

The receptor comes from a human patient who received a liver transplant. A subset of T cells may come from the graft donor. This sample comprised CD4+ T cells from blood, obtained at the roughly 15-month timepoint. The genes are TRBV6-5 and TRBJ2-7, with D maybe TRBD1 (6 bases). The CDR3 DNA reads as TGTGCCAGCAGCTCGACAGGTATCAGTTACGAGCAGTACTTC. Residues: CASSSTGISYEQYF.